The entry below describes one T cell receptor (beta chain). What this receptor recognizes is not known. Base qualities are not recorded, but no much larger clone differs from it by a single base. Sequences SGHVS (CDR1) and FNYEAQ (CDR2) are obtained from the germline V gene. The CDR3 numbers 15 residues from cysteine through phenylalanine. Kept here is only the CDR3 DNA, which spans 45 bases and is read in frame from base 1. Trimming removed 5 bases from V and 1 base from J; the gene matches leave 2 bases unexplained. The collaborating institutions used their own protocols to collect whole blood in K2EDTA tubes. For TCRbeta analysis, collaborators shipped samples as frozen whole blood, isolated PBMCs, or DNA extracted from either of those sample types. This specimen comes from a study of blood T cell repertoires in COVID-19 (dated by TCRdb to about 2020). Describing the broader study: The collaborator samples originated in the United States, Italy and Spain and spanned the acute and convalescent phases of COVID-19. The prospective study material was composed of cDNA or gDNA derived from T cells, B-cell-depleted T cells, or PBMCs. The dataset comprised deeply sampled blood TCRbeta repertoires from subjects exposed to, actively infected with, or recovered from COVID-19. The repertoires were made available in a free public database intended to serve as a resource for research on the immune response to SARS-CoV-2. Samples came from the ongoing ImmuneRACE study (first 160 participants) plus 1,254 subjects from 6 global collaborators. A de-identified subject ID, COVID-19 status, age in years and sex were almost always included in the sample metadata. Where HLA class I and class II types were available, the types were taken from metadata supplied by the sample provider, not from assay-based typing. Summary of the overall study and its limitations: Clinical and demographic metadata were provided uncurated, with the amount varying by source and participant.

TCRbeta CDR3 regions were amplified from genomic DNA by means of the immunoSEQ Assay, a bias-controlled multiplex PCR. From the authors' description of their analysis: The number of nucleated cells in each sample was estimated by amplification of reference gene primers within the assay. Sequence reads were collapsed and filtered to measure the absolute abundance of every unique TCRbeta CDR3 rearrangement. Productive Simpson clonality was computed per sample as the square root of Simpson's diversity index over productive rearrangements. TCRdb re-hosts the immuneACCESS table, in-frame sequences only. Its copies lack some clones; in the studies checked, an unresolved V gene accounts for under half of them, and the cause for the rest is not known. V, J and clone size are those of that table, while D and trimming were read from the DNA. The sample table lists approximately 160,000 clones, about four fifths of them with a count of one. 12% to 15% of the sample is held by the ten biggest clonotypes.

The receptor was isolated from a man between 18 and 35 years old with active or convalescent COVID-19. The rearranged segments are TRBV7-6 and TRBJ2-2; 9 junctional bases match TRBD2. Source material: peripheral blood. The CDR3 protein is CASSRTSVNTGELFF. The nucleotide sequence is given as TGTGCCAGCAGCCGGACTAGCGTGAACACCGGGGAGCTGTTTTTT.